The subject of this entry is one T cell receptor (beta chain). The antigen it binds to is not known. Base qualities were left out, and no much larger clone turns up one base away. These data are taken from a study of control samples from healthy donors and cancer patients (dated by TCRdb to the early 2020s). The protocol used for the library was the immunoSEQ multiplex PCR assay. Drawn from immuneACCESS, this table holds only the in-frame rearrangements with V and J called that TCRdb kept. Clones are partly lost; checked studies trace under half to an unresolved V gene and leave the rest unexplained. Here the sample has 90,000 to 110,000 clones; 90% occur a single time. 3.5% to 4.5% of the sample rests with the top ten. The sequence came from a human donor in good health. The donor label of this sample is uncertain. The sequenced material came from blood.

The CDR3 corresponds to CASSPSDRMDSPLHF. The nucleotide sequence reads TGTGCCAGCAGCCCTAGCGACAGGATGGATTCACCCCTCCACTTT. Recombination connected TRBV28 to TRBJ1-6; TRBD1 is a possible D gene, resting on 6 matching bases. For CDR1 and CDR2, the germline V gene lists MDHEN and SYDVKM. The CDR3 sequence holds 15 residues, the cysteine and phenylalanine included. Only the CDR3 region is kept as DNA, spanning 45 bases read in frame from base 1. The junction shows trimming of 6 bases on V and 8 bases on J, plus 17 bases between the germline ends.